Included here is one TCR beta chain sequence, with context. This clonotype was counted ten times or more. Its target antigen remains unknown. Per-base qualities were not stored, and no clone one base away is much larger. The data stem from a study of molecular identifiers for immune sequencing clone quantification listed by TCRdb under 2018. The study in broad terms: For a replicate experiment, RNA from approximately 20,000 or 100,000 naive CD8 T cells was divided into five aliquots, and four of the five aliquots were sequenced. This methods study used CD8 T cells to benchmark TCR RNA copy counting and molecular-identifier clustering-based TCR repertoire sequencing (MIDCIRS).

Receptor libraries were prepared by PCR. Sequencing relied on an Illumina HiSeq 4000. Bulk TCR libraries were prepared as previously described, using TCR primers listed in Table S5. Purification of total RNA was performed with the Qiagen AllPrep DNA/RNA kit. Before analysis, reads from multiple sequencing runs of the same library were pooled. Concerning the study's data processing: Only reads with exact TCR constant sequence were kept, trimmed to 150 nt, and grouped by their 12-nt molecular barcodes. Reads inside each barcode group were sub-clustered using a 15% Levenshtein threshold, and a quality-weighted consensus sequence was constructed for each RNA molecule. Non-functional sequences were discarded, and so were lower-count sequences lying one edit away from another sequence. On the basis of fitting two negative binomial distributions, barcode sub-clusters with fewer than 20% of the maximum read count were discarded. In-frame beta chains were kept once TCRdb had trimmed the public reads at Q25 with fastp and called clones with MiXCR. Each record represents a unique CDR3 protein, reported with the most common genes and DNA among its rows. These V and J calls are TCRdb output, not the study's own analysis. This sample holds about 640,000 distinct CDR3 sequences; less than 20% were observed only once. The ten biggest clones cover roughly 0.85% of the sample.

The paper as a whole reports these results and caveats: Naive libraries contained spiked-in Jurkat TCR RNA (approximately ten copies' worth), which is not part of the donor repertoire. Spiked-in Jurkat TCR RNA equivalent to a single cell was reported to be detectable even among fewer than 1.2 million naive CD8 T cells. In CMV-specific effector cells, over 97% of molecules were held by clones above 20 RNA copies, whereas under 1% of molecules were held by such clones in naive cells. Modeling gave about three recovered TCR RNA copies per cell versus roughly 10 by digital PCR, implying approximately 32% capture efficiency. When barcode sub-clustering was omitted, TCR diversity was inflated by chimeric consensus sequences, with chimeras reaching as high as 47%. Identical TCR molecules sharing a barcode could cause highly expanded clone sizes to be underestimated.

Looking up the germline V gene (reference sequence) yields CDR1 SEHNR and CDR2 FQNEAQ. At the junction V is shortened by 2 bases and J by 2 bases, with 15 bases in between. The CDR3 goes from the cysteine to the phenylalanine over 16 residues. Only CDR3 DNA is held: 48 bases, read in frame from base 1. Libraries of naive CD8 T cells were built from approximately 20,000 to 1,000,000 sorted cells, with 10%, 30% or 50% of the purified RNA used. Naive CD8 T cells, defined as CD8+CD4-CCR7+CD45RA+, were FACS-sorted into RLT Plus buffer on a BD FACSAria II. To test detection sensitivity, Jurkat RNA equivalent to approximately nine TCR copies was spiked into samples of roughly 18,000-1,100,000 naive CD8 T cells. CD8 T cells were enriched with RosetteSep CD8+ T Cell Enrichment Cocktail and Ficoll-Paque, followed by ACK red cell lysis.

The sample consisted of naive CD8+ T cells from blood, with Jurkat cell RNA spiked in. This specimen's cell subset or site label, interpreted: FACS-sorted CD8+CD4-CCR7+CD45RA+ naive T cells. The TCR was taken from a human donor in good health. Some libraries in this study had Jurkat cell RNA spiked in. The rearrangement joined TRBV7-9 to TRBJ1-1; no D gene is confidently identified. The DNA sequence follows: TGTGCCAGCAGCTTAACCTACTCCAGGCAAAACACTGAAGCTTTCTTT. Its translation reads: CASSLTYSRQNTEAFF. Supplemented by the reference TRBV7-9 and TRBJ1-1 proteins around the CDR3, the complete variable domain is DTGVSQNPRHKITKRGQNVTFRCDPISEHNRLYWYRQTLGQGPEFLTYFQNEAQLEKSRLLSDRFSAERPKGSFSTLEIQRTEQGDSAMYLCASSLTYSRQNTEAFFGQGTRLTVV.